The present entry profiles one TCR beta chain with its context. Its target is not known. The record originates from a study of T cells in localized non-small cell lung cancer. Findings of the study overall: Multi-region tumor sequencing was not done, so intratumor heterogeneity could not be excluded. With higher T cell density in blood came longer overall survival. Adjacent lung was found to contain a median about 60 of the top 100 tumor clones. Uninvolved adjacent lung had higher T cell clonality than tumor and all other tissues.

Profiling relied on immunoSEQ multiplex PCR, and the TCRdb table lists in-frame clones only, not all of them. The sample shows about 46,000 clones, about four fifths of them seen only once. The V and J ends lost 5 bases and 2 bases respectively, with 7 bases between them. The CDR3 runs to 13 residues. The germline V gene has CDR1 SGHTA and CDR2 FQGNSA. The receptor comes from a man between 40 and 75 years old with stage III lung adenocarcinoma. The V call is TRBV7-2, the J call TRBJ1-5; D gene unclear. This material consisted of peripheral blood mononuclear cells, taken before any cancer treatment. The chain's CDR3 is CASSTQGNQPQHF. The CDR3 DNA reads as TGTGCCAGCAGCACCCAGGGCAATCAGCCCCAGCATTTT.